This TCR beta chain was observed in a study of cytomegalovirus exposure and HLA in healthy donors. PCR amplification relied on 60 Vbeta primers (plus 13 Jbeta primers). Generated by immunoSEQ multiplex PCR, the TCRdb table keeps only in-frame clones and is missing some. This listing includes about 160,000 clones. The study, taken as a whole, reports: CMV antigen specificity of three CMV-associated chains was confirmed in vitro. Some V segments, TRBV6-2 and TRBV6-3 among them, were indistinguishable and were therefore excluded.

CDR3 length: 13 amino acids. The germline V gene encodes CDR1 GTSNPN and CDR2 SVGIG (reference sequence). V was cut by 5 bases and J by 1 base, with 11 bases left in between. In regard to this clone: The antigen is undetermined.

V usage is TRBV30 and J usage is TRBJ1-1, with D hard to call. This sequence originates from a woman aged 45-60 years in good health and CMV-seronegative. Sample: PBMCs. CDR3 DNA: TGTGCCTGGGTTTGGCCTCAGAACACTGAAGCTTTCTTT. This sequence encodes CAWVWPQNTEAFF.